This paragraph covers one T cell receptor beta chain sequence. The data stem from a study of cytomegalovirus exposure and HLA in healthy donors. The PCR used 60 Vbeta and 13 Jbeta primers. The repertoire was sequenced with immunoSEQ multiplex PCR; TCRdb's copy has only in-frame clones and lacks some. The data show tens of thousands of clones, around four fifths seen once. CDR1 is SNHLY, CDR2 FYNNEI, per germline. The CDR3 has 15 residues. Trimming cost V 3 bases and J 3 bases, with 14 bases left between them. Sequenced sample: PBMCs. V and J are TRBV2 and TRBJ1-1, with D uncertain. This receptor was taken from a male donor in good health and CMV-seropositive. CDR3 protein: CASSDRVRGHTEAFF. In DNA form, the CDR3 reads TGTGCCAGCAGTGATAGGGTCAGAGGGCACACTGAAGCTTTCTTT.